This entry describes one T cell receptor (beta chain). The data are from a study of blood T cell repertoires in COVID-19. Using immunoSEQ multiplex PCR, the repertoire was profiled, and TCRdb retains in-frame clones only, with some absent. This table has 150,000 to 180,000 clones, roughly 80% appearing once. CDR1 is ENHRY, CDR2 SYGVKD, per germline. V lost 0 bases and J 3 bases, leaving 11 bases between the germline ends. This CDR3 has 15 residues. The receptor comes from a man over 45 who had recovered from COVID-19. V gene TRBV10-3 combines with J gene TRBJ1-2; the D is unclear. What was sequenced was PBMCs or T cells enriched from blood (not recorded which). The CDR3 coding sequence is TGTGCCATCAGTGAGTCACCGCGCCCCGACTATGGCTACACCTTC. Amino acid sequence: CAISESPRPDYGYTF.